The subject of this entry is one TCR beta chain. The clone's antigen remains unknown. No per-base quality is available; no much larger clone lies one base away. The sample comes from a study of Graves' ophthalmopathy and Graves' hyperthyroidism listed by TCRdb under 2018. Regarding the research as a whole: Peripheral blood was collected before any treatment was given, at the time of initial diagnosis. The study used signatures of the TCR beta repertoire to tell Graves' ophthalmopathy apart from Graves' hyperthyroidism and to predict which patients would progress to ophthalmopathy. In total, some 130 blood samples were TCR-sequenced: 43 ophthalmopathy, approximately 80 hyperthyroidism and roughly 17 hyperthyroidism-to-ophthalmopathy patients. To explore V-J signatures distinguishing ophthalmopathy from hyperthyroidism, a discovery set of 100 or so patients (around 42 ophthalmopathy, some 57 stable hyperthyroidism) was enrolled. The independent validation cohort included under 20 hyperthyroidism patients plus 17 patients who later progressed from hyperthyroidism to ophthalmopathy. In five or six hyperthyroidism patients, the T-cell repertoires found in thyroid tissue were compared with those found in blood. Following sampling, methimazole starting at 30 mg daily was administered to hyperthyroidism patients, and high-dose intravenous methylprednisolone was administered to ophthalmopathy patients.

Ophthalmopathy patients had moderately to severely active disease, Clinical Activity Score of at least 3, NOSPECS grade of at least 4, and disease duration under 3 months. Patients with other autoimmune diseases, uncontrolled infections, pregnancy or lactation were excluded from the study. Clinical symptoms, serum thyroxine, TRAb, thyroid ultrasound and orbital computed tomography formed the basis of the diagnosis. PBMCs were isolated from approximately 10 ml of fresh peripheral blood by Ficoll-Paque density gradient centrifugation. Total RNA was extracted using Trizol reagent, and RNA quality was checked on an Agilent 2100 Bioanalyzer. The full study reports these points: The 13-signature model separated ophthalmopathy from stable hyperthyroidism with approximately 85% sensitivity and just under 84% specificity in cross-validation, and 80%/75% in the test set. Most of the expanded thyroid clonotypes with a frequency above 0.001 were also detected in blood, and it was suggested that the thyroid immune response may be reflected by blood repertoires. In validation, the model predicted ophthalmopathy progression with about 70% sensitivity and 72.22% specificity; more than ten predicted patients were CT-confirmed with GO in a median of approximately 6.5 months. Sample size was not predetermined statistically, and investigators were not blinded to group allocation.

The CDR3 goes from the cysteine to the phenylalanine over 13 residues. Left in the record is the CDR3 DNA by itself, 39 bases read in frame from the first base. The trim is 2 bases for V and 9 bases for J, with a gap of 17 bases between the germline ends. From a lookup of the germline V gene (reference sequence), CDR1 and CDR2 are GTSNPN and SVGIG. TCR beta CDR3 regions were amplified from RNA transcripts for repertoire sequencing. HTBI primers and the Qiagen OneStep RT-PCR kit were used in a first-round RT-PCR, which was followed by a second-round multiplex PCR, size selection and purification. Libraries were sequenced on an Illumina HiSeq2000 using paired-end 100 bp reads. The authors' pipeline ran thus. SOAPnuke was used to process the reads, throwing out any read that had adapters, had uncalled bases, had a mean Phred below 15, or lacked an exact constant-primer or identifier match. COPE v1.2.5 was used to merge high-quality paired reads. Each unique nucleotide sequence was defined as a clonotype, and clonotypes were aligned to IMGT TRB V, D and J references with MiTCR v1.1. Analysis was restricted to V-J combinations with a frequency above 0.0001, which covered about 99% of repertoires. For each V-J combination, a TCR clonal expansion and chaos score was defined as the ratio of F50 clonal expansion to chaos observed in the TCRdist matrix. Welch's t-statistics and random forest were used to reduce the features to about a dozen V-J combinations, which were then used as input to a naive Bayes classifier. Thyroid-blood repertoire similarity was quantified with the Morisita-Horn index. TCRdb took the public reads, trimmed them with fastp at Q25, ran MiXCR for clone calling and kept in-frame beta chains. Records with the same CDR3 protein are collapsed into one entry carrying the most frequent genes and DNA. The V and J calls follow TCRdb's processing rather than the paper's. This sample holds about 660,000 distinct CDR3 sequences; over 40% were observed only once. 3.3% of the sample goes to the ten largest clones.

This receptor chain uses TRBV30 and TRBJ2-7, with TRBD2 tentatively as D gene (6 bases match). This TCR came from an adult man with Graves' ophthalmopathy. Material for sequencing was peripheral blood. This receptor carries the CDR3 CAWSQGETRWQYF. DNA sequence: TGTGCCTGGAGTCAAGGGGAGACTAGATGGCAGTACTTC.